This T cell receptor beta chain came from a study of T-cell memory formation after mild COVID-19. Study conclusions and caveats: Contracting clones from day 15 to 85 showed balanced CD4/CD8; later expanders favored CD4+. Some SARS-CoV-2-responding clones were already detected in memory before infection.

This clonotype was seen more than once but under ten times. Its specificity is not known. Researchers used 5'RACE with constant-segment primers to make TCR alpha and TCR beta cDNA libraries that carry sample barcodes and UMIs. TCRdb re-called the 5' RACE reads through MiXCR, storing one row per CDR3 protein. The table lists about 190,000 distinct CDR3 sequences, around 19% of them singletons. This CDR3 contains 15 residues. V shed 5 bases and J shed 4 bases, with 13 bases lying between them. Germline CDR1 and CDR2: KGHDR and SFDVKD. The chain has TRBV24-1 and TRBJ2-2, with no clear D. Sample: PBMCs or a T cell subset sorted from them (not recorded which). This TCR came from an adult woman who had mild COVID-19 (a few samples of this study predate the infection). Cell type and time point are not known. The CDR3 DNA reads TGTGCCACCAGTGGCCCCGACGGCCGCACCGGGGAGCTGTTTTTT. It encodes CATSGPDGRTGELFF.